This T cell receptor (beta chain) was identified during a study of blood T cells in healthy people across ages. Findings of the study overall: Because donor CMV status was unknown, expanded clonotype changes were possibly confounded.

With a J-beta primer mix and a sample-barcoded 5' primer, a second PCR ran 7 to 11 cycles. MiXCR was run by TCRdb on the 5' RACE reads, yielding one entry per CDR3 protein. The sample includes about 800,000 distinct CDR3 sequences, approximately 25% of them seen just once. Losses at the gene ends were 5 bases for V and 1 base for J; bases not matched to a gene: 10. The CDR3 totals 16 residues. Comments on this clonotype: Its antigen is unidentified.

Isolated per sample were at least 7 million PBMCs. These data were likewise used in another study, on T cells of mothers and their children. That work states: Each donor was one of three healthy Caucasian mothers or one of their six children. Slightly higher, non-significant overlap characterized related mother-child pairs relative to unrelated pairs.

This TCR derives from a boy aged 10-17 years in good health. The chain has TRBV12-3 or TRBV12-4 and TRBJ2-7, with TRBD1 matching over 8 bases. Material: blood. CDR3 sequence (DNA): TGTGCCAGCAGTCACGAGTTCGGACAGGGTTCCTACGAGCAGTACTTC. The encoded protein is CASSHEFGQGSYEQYF.